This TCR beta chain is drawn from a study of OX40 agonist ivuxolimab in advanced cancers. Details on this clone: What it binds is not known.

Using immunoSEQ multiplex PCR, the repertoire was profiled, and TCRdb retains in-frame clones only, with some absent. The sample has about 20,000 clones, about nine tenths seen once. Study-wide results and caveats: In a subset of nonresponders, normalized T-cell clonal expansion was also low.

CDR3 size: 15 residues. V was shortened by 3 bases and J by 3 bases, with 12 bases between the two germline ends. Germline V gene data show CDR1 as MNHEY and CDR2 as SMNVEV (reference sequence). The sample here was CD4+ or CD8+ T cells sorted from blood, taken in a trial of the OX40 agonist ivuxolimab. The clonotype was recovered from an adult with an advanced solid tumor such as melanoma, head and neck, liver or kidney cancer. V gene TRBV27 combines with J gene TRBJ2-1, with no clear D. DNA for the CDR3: TGTGCCAGCAGTTTGACCTTGGGCCTCTACAATGAGCAGTTCTTC. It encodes CASSLTLGLYNEQFF.